A selection of T cell receptor beta chains follows, all from one sample in a study of blood T cell repertoires in COVID-19. Profiled with immunoSEQ multiplex PCR; TCRdb holds only in-frame clones, not every one. The sample lists over 45,000 clones, about 88% seen once, with approximately 8% in the top ten. Sequencing was performed on peripheral blood. These receptors were obtained from a man aged 55 to 70 with active COVID-19. Each CDR3 is given with its conserved first and last residue. The order of the fields is clone size, D gene, J gene, V gene, CDR3 DNA, CDR3 protein. A D gene is named only where the DNA matches it firmly. Not every row has a clone size; where given, it reads once, few, many or a size class.

>NA|TRBD1|TRBJ1-4|TRBV7-9
TGTGCCAGCAGCTTGACAGGGGCGGAAAAACTGTTTTTT
CASSLTGAEKLFF
>NA|TRBD1|TRBJ1-2|TRBV7-8
TGTGCCAGCAGCTTAAGCGGACAGGGGCATGCCTTC
CASSLSGQGHAF
>NA|NA|TRBJ1-3|TRBV12-3/TRBV12-4
TGTGCCAGCAGTTTCAGGGGAGGAAACACCATATATTTT
CASSFRGGNTIYF
>few|NA|TRBJ2-1|TRBV5-1
TGCGCCAGCAGCTTGGTTGTGGGGGCAGGTGAGCAGTTCTTC
CASSLVVGAGEQFF
>NA|NA|TRBJ2-3|TRBV5-1
TGCGCCAGCAGCTTGGGCGAGGGCCCACACACAGATACGCAGTATTTT
CASSLGEGPHTDTQYF
>NA|TRBD1|TRBJ2-1|TRBV18
TGTGCCAGCTCACCAGGGGTGACAGGGGGCAGTGAGCAGTTCTTC
CASSPGVTGGSEQFF
>NA|NA|TRBJ2-3|TRBV29-1
TGCAGCGTTGAACTAGACACAGATACGCAGTATTTT
CSVELDTDTQYF
>NA|TRBD1|TRBJ1-5|TRBV5-1
TGCGCCAGCAGTCTACAGGGGACGGATCAGCCCCAGCATTTT
CASSLQGTDQPQHF
>NA|TRBD2|TRBJ2-1|TRBV20-1
TGCAGTGCTAGAGACCGGGGGAGGGGGTTCTTC
CSARDRGRGFF
>once|TRBD1|TRBJ1-1|TRBV18
TGTGCCAGCTCACCATTCTTGGGACAGGGGGTGGTCGGGAACACTGAAGCTTTCTTT
CASSPFLGQGVVGNTEAFF
>once|TRBD2|TRBJ2-7|TRBV7-7
TGTGCCAGCAGCCGAACGGCTAGCGGGAGGGCTTGGGAGCAGTACTTC
CASSRTASGRAWEQYF
>NA|TRBD2|TRBJ2-5|TRBV6-5
TGTGCCAGCAACCCGGGAGGCGGAGCGCGAGAGACCCAGTACTTC
CASNPGGGARETQYF
>NA|NA|TRBJ2-1|TRBV21-1
TGTGCCAGCAGCAATCCCCCTTTAGCGGGAAACAATGAGCAGTTCTTC
CASSNPPLAGNNEQFF
>NA|TRBD1|TRBJ1-4|TRBV23-1
TGCGCCAGCAGTCAGACCGACAGGGTAAAACTGTTTTTT
CASSQTDRVKLFF
>NA|NA|TRBJ1-5|TRBV11-2
TGTGCCAGCAGCTTAAAATCGGTGGGGAGTAGTAATCAGCCCCAGCATTTT
CASSLKSVGSSNQPQHF
>NA|TRBD2|TRBJ2-7|TRBV12-5
TGTGCTAGTGGTTTGGTACGAGCGGGAGACTACGAGCAGTACTTC
CASGLVRAGDYEQYF
>NA|NA|TRBJ2-1|TRBV9
TGTGCCAGCACCCCCGGGGCAGGGGTGAAGAGCAATGAGCAGTTCTTC
CASTPGAGVKSNEQFF